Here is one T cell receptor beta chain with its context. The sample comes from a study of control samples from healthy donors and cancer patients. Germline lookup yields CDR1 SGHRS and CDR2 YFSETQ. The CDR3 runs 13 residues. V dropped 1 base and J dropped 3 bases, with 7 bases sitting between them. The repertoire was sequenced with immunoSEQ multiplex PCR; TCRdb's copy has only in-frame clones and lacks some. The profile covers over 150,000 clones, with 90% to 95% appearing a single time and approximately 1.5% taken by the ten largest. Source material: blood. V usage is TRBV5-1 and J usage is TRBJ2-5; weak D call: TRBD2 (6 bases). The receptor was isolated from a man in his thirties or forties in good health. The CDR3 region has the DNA TGCGCCAGCAGCTTGACGGGGGAAGAGACCCAGTACTTC. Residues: CASSLTGEETQYF.